This TCR beta chain was sequenced for a study of regulatory T cells in long-lasting Graves disease. Study-wide background: For under 3 months, newly diagnosed Graves' patients had been taking antithyroid drugs.

Time point meaning: newly diagnosed GD, antithyroid drugs for less than 3 months. PBMC-derived RNA was used for the TCR library. This clonotype was picked up many times. The antigen is not known. Study-level results: A greater number of public clonotypes (around 3,000) was shared by persistent patients than by new patients (about 880). It was in persistent disease that TRBV28, TRBJ1-2 and TRBJ2-5 were favored.

Relying on iRepertoire HTBI primers and Arm-PCR of CDR3 regions, the team built TCR beta libraries. TCRdb re-called the multiplex PCR reads with MiXCR, one entry per CDR3 protein. Among 400,000 to 500,000 distinct CDR3 sequences listed, 12% to 15% were seen once. The CDR3 is 14 residues long. The V gene lost 3 bases and the J gene lost 2 bases, with 7 bases spanning the gap. The germline V gene encodes CDR1 SEHNR and CDR2 FQNEAQ (reference sequence). This same sample was also part of a study on T cells in Graves' hyperthyroidism and ophthalmopathy. This second report adds: Most clonotypes that expanded in the thyroid above 0.001 also showed up in blood.

Sequencing was performed on peripheral blood mononuclear cells (PBMCs), taken at new diagnosis, from a patient treated with antithyroid drugs. The chain carries TRBV7-9 and TRBJ2-2; either TRBD1 or TRBD2 may supply D (5 bases each). This TCR came from a woman aged 50 to 65 with Graves disease. CDR3 coding DNA: TGTGCCAGCAGCTTGGGGGATAACACCGGGGAGCTGTTTTTT. Amino acids: CASSLGDNTGELFF.